Shown below are 25 T cell receptor beta chains from a single sample sequenced in a study of blood T cell repertoires in COVID-19. Sequenced by immunoSEQ multiplex PCR; TCRdb stores in-frame clones only, minus some. The sample lists around 370,000 clones; around 87% were seen once. The sample consisted of peripheral blood. These receptors all come from a woman aged 50 to 65 with COVID-19, enrolled during active disease.

The chain uses TRBV5-1 and TRBJ2-7; 7 bases agree with TRBD2. CDR3 length: 14 amino acids. V shed 2 bases, J shed 2 bases, and the junction held 4 bases outside the gene matches. Per germline, CDR1 SGHRS and CDR2 YFSETQ. In DNA form, the CDR3 reads TGCGCCAGCAGCTTTGCCCTAGCGGCCTACGAGCAGTACTTC. Protein product: CASSFALAAYEQYF.

V and J are TRBV6-2 or TRBV6-3 and TRBJ2-3; the D gene is possibly TRBD2 (6 bases). The CDR3 totals 16 residues. The V gene lost 6 bases and the J gene lost 3 bases, with 19 bases spanning the gap. Germline V gives CDR1 MNHEY, CDR2 SVGEGT. DNA for the CDR3: TGTGCCAGCAGCTTTATTGGACTAACGAGTACAGATACGCAGTATTTT. Protein sequence: CASSFIGLTSTDTQYF.

This chain links TRBV6-5 with TRBJ2-7, with TRBD2 matching over 8 bases. The CDR3 has 16 amino acids. J lost 5 bases, V lost 0 bases, and 9 bases had no gene match. The germline V gene has CDR1 MNHEY and CDR2 SVGAGI. DNA for the CDR3: TGTGCCAGCAGTTACTCGAACGGGAGGGCCAGGAACGAGCAGTACTTC. Translation: CASSYSNGRARNEQYF.

V usage is TRBV5-1 and J usage is TRBJ1-2; tentative D call: TRBD1 (6 bases). V lost 7 bases to trimming and J lost 5 bases, with 12 bases between them. CDR3 length equals 12 residues. The germline V gene encodes CDR1 SGHRS and CDR2 YFSETQ. The CDR3 nucleotides are TGCGCCAGCGGAACAGGGACATATGGCTACACCTTC. Its protein product is CASGTGTYGYTF.

The rearrangement uses TRBV30 and TRBJ2-1, with 11 nucleotides matching TRBD2. Germline loops: CDR1 GTSNPN, CDR2 SVGIG (reference sequence). V shed 2 bases, J shed 2 bases, and the junction held 2 bases outside the gene matches. CDR3 length: 15 residues. The CDR3 bases are TGTGCCTGGAGTTATAGCGGGAGGGCCTACAATGAGCAGTTCTTC. This encodes CAWSYSGRAYNEQFF.

The chain employs TRBV21-1 and TRBJ2-7; the table's D call TRBD1 went unverified against the DNA. TRBV21-1 constitutes a pseudogene. CDR3 length: 13 residues. CDR3 coding DNA: TGTGCCAGCAGCGCTTCCAGGGGAGACGAGCAGTACTTC. Its translation is CASSASRGDEQYF.

V usage is TRBV7-8 and J usage is TRBJ1-2, with TRBD1 as a possible D gene (5 bases). Germline V lookup: CDR1 SGHVS, CDR2 FQNEAQ. This CDR3 is 13 amino acids long. V lost 1 base, J lost 7 bases, and 10 bases lay in between. CDR3 sequence (DNA): TGTGCCAGCAGCTTAGTGGGGCAGGGTGGCTACACCTTC. It encodes CASSLVGQGGYTF.

This clone was observed a single time. The genes are TRBV5-4 and TRBJ2-7; unclear D gene. Trimming stripped 0 bases from V and 2 bases from J, with 9 bases between. Germline V gene sequence: CDR1 SGHNT, CDR2 YYREEE (reference sequence). The CDR3 consists of 14 residues. The CDR3 protein is CASSLGLETYEQYF. CDR3 sequence (DNA): TGTGCCAGCAGCTTGGGCCTAGAAACCTACGAGCAGTACTTC. Using reference TRBV5-4 and TRBJ2-7 for the parts outside the CDR3, the full variable domain is ETGVTQSPTHLIKTRGQQVTLRCSSQSGHNTVSWYQQALGQGPQFIFQYYREEENGRGNFPPRFSGLQFPNYSSELNVNALELDDSALYLCASSLGLETYEQYFGPGTRLTVT.

The J gene is TRBJ2-5, the V gene TRBV19; tentatively, D is TRBD2 (6 bases). V was pared by 3 bases and J by 0 bases, with 11 bases between. Per germline, CDR1 LNHDA and CDR2 SQIVND (reference sequence). The CDR3 length is 15 residues. The DNA for the CDR3 is TGTGCCAGTAGTATTGATGCGGGAAACCAAGAGACCCAGTACTTC. Its protein is CASSIDAGNQETQYF.

The V and J genes are TRBV3-1 (or the pseudogene TRBV3-2) and TRBJ1-1, with 9 positions matching TRBD1. Germline V lookup: CDR1 LGHDT, CDR2 YNNKEL (reference sequence). The V gene end was trimmed by 0 bases and the J gene end by 5 bases; junction bases not matched to a gene: 4. The CDR3 covers 15 residues. The CDR3: CASSQEQGAVTEAFF. CDR3 coding DNA: TGTGCCAGCAGCCAAGAACAGGGGGCAGTAACTGAAGCTTTCTTT.

V usage is TRBV19 and J usage is TRBJ2-2; 9 bases fit TRBD2. J gave up 7 bases and V 5 bases, and 5 bases lay outside the gene matches. Germline V gene lookup returns CDR1 LNHDA and CDR2 SQIVND (reference sequence). The CDR3 length is 14 residues. In DNA form, the CDR3 reads TGTGCCAGTAGTGTACTAGCGGGTGGCGGGGAGCTGTTTTTT. It codes for CASSVLAGGGELFF.

J is TRBJ1-1 and V is TRBV7-8, with D possibly matching TRBD1 (5 bases). The CDR3 contains 15 residues. Germline-derived CDR1 and CDR2 are SGHVS and FQNEAQ. The germline V and J ends were trimmed by 1 base and 0 bases, with 9 bases remaining between them. The CDR3: CASSLVRQLNTEAFF. The CDR3, as DNA: TGTGCCAGCAGCTTAGTTCGACAGTTGAACACTGAAGCTTTCTTT.

This chain joins TRBV6-6 and TRBJ2-1; 10 bases line up with TRBD1. V trimming: 6 bases; J trimming: 1 base; junction bases outside the gene matches: 3. This CDR3 spans 15 amino acids. Looked up from germline, CDR1 is MNHNY and CDR2 is SVGAGI (reference sequence). DNA of the CDR3: TGTGCCAGCAGAGGGGACAGGGGATCCTACAATGAGCAGTTCTTC. It codes for CASRGDRGSYNEQFF.

This clone has just one count. The chain couples TRBV14 to TRBJ1-6; weak D call: TRBD1 (5 bases). The CDR3 length is 15 residues. Germline V gene data show CDR1 as SGHDN and CDR2 as FVKESK. Trimming stripped 5 bases from V and 10 bases from J, with 18 bases between. The CDR3: CASSSEGLIGSPLHF. CDR3 coding DNA: TGTGCCAGCAGCTCCGAGGGACTTATAGGGTCACCCCTCCACTTT.

The chain has TRBV11-2 and TRBJ2-3; D ambiguous. The V and J ends lost 3 bases and 2 bases respectively, with 6 bases between them. The CDR3 length is 13 residues. Germline V gene lookup returns CDR1 SGHAT and CDR2 FQNNGV. The DNA for the CDR3 is TGTGCCAGCAGCTTGGCCTTCACAGATACGCAGTATTTT. It yields the protein CASSLAFTDTQYF.

The rearrangement links TRBV10-1 to TRBJ2-1; 9 bases line up with TRBD2. The junction had 6 bases not matched to a gene; V was cut back by 5 bases and J by 1 base. Germline-derived CDR1 and CDR2 are WNHNN and SYGVQD (reference sequence). There are 16 residues in the CDR3. The CDR3 nucleotides are TGCGCCAGCAGTAGTAAGCTAGCGGGATCCTACAATGAGCAGTTCTTC. Its translation: CASSSKLAGSYNEQFF.

The rearrangement uses TRBV5-1 and TRBJ2-5; TRBD2 matches 11 bases. Germline-derived CDR1 and CDR2 are SGHRS and YFSETQ. The length of the CDR3 is 15 residues. The V and J ends lost 2 bases and 5 bases, in that order; junction bases with no gene match: 5. CDR3 protein: CASSFIAGGPETQYF. The CDR3, as DNA: TGCGCCAGCAGCTTTATAGCGGGAGGGCCGGAGACCCAGTACTTC.

The CDR3 sequence is CASSLVAGTGGREQYF. The CDR3 DNA sequence: TGTGCCAGCAGCTTAGTCGCCGGGACAGGGGGTCGCGAGCAGTACTTC. V and J are TRBV11-3 and TRBJ2-7, with 11 positions matching TRBD1. The germline V gene encodes CDR1 SGHNT and CDR2 YENEEA. CDR3 size: 16 residues. The ends lost 1 base at V and 6 bases at J; junction bases unmatched: 8.

The CDR3 DNA follows: TGTGCCACCAGCAGTCCCGGCGGGAGGCAGTACTTC. Amino acids: CATSSPGGRQYF. The rearrangement joins TRBV15 to TRBJ2-4; 8 bases are shared with TRBD2. The CDR3 has 12 residues. V lost 3 bases to trimming and J lost 13 bases; unmatched junction nucleotides: 5. Germline values: CDR1 LNHNV, CDR2 YYDKDF (reference sequence).

The gene calls are TRBV19 and TRBJ1-5, with TRBD1 identical over 8 bases. This CDR3 is 14 amino acids long. The ends lost 3 bases at V and 5 bases at J; junction bases unmatched: 3. Germline V gene sequence: CDR1 LNHDA, CDR2 SQIVND (reference sequence). CDR3: CASSIDRGYQPQHF. The CDR3 DNA reads TGTGCCAGTAGTATTGACAGGGGTTATCAGCCCCAGCATTTT.

The chain carries TRBV10-1 and TRBJ2-5; the D gene is possibly TRBD2 (6 bases). V lost 10 bases to trimming and J lost 4 bases, with 13 bases between them. The CDR3 has 12 residues. In germline, CDR1 is WNHNN, CDR2 SYGVQD (reference sequence). The CDR3, as DNA: TGCGCCACCTCCGGGCGGGGAGAGACCCAGTACTTC. This translates into CATSGRGETQYF.

Concerning this clone itself: Additional DNA sequences in this sample encode the identical CDR3. This chain joins TRBV5-1 and TRBJ2-1; 7 bases fit TRBD2. The V segment lost 1 base and the J segment 4 bases; nucleotides outside the gene matches: 5. Germline V gene sequence: CDR1 SGHRS, CDR2 YFSETQ. CDR3 length equals 15 residues. The DNA for the CDR3 is TGCGCCAGCAGCTTGCCTAGCGGAGATTACAATGAGCAGTTCTTC. Translated, it gives CASSLPSGDYNEQFF.

The chain couples TRBV24-1 to TRBJ1-5; TRBD1 matches 8 bases. J gave up 0 bases and V 4 bases, and 13 bases lay outside the gene matches. This CDR3 region has 19 residues. Germline assignment: CDR1 KGHDR and CDR2 SFDVKD. The CDR3: CATSDPTVWDRYSNQPQHF. The CDR3, as DNA: TGTGCCACCAGTGACCCCACTGTGTGGGACAGGTATAGCAATCAGCCCCAGCATTTT.

In this sample, this clone turned up a few times. The V gene is TRBV7-2, the J gene TRBJ1-5; 8 bases map to TRBD1. The CDR3 is made up of 17 amino acids. Germline loops: CDR1 SGHTA, CDR2 FQGNSA. Trimming removed 4 bases from V and 2 bases from J; junction bases left unmatched: 10. The CDR3 here is CASSSPFRQGRNQPQHF. The CDR3 DNA follows: TGTGCCAGCAGCTCCCCGTTTCGACAGGGGCGCAATCAGCCCCAGCATTTT.

This clone was detected once. This chain uses TRBV10-2 with TRBJ2-7, with D uncertain. The CDR3 contains 14 residues. V shed 6 bases and J shed 3 bases, with 15 bases lying between them. Germline V lookup: CDR1 WSHSY, CDR2 SAAADI. The CDR3 protein is CASRDYGAHYEQYF. For the CDR3, the DNA is TGCGCCAGCAGGGATTATGGAGCGCACTACGAGCAGTACTTC.